This passage covers 22 T cell receptor beta chains from one sample sequenced in a study of T cells expressing NK-cell markers (dated by TCRdb to 2018 to 2020). The library was generated by 5' RACE. Sequencing instrument: Illumina HiSeq 2000. TCRdb reprocessed the reads, reporting each CDR3 protein sequence once and no DNA. This sample's clone table shows 350,000 to 450,000 distinct CDR3 sequences. 5% to 5.5% of the sample is in the top ten clones. The sequencing sample was made of blood T cells: a sorted CD56 or NKG2C T cell subset, CD4+ or CD8+ T cells, or bulk PBMC T cells (not recorded which). These receptors came from a man aged 18-70 years in good health.

The chain has TRBV12-5 and TRBJ2-3; TCRdb gives TRBD1 as the D gene, but with no DNA this cannot be confirmed. Germline CDR1 LGHNT, CDR2 FRNRAP. This CDR3 spans 20 amino acids. The CDR3 reads CASGLVRRGVLDAHTDTQYF.

The chain links TRBV4-2 to TRBJ1-3. This CDR3 region has 13 residues. Germline V lookup: CDR1 LGHNA, CDR2 YNFKEQ. The CDR3 region is CASSLLAGNTIYF.

This chain uses TRBV4-1 with TRBJ2-2; TCRdb indicates TRBD2, and absent DNA this call remains unverified. The CDR3 length is 18 residues. The germline CDR1 and CDR2 sequences are MGHRA and YSYEKL. The CDR3: CASSQDLTGTSDSGELFF.

This chain uses TRBV12-3 or TRBV12-4 with TRBJ1-2; TCRdb selects TRBD1, and the lack of DNA leaves this call unchecked. This CDR3 contains 15 residues. CDR3 protein: CASSITGTQTYGYTF.

The chain uses TRBV6-5 and TRBJ1-2; the D call of TRBD1 rests on TCRdb alone, since no DNA is present to check it. The germline CDR1 and CDR2 sequences are MNHEY and SVGAGI. The CDR3 totals 14 residues. CDR3 in amino acids: CASSRRQGADGYTF.

The gene calls are TRBV28 and TRBJ2-1; TCRdb gives TRBD1 as the D gene, but with no DNA this cannot be confirmed. Germline CDR1 reads MDHEN; CDR2 reads SYDVKM. The CDR3 covers 13 residues. This CDR3 reads CASWTGTTKGQFF.

V usage is TRBV20-1 and J usage is TRBJ2-3; absent DNA, TCRdb's TRBD2 call cannot be checked. The CDR3 runs to 15 residues. The germline V gene encodes CDR1 DFQATT and CDR2 SNEGSKA (reference sequence). The CDR3: CSAREGLAGGMAQYF.

The chain has TRBV7-9 and TRBJ2-7; there is no DNA to check the TCRdb D call of TRBD1. The CDR3 is 15 amino acids. Per the germline V gene, CDR1 is SEHNR and CDR2 is FQNEAQ (reference sequence). The CDR3 here is CASSVNHREKDEQYF.

V is TRBV7-9 and J is TRBJ2-3; absent DNA, TCRdb's TRBD2 call cannot be checked. Germline CDR1 reads SEHNR; CDR2 reads FQNEAQ (reference sequence). This CDR3 has 13 amino acids. This CDR3 reads CASSPGLPDTQYF.

The chain uses TRBV19 and TRBJ2-3; the D call of TRBD1 rests on TCRdb alone, since no DNA is present to check it. Germline V gives CDR1 LNHDA, CDR2 SQIVND (reference sequence). The CDR3 is 15 residues long. The CDR3 here is CASSISAGDTDTQYF.

This chain joins TRBV2 and TRBJ2-5. Germline CDR1 and CDR2: SNHLY and FYNNEI. This CDR3 region has 14 residues. CDR3 sequence: CASRSRGITETQYF.

V is TRBV6-1 and J is TRBJ2-3. Looked up from germline, CDR1 is MNHNS and CDR2 is SASEGT. The CDR3 is 14 residues long. This chain's CDR3 is CATHLQASTDTQYF.

CDR3 sequence: CASSLPGQGNTEAFF. The chain employs TRBV7-6 and TRBJ1-1; as DNA is missing, the TRBD1 call by TCRdb cannot be tested. This CDR3 spans 15 amino acids. In germline, CDR1 is SGHVS, CDR2 FNYEAQ.

The rearrangement uses TRBV3-1 and TRBJ2-7; TCRdb indicates TRBD1, and absent DNA this call remains unverified. From germline, CDR1 is LGHDT and CDR2 YNNKEL (reference sequence). The CDR3 spans 13 residues. The CDR3 sequence is CASSQRAGNEQYF.

The chain recombines TRBV6-1 with TRBJ2-3; TCRdb reports TRBD1, a call that lacks DNA to check it against. There are 13 residues in the CDR3. Germline V gene lookup returns CDR1 MNHNS and CDR2 SASEGT. The CDR3 sequence is CASTKAGPDTQYF.

The genes are TRBV5-1 and TRBJ2-3; the D call from TCRdb, TRBD2, cannot be confirmed without DNA. The germline V gene encodes CDR1 SGHRS and CDR2 YFSETQ. The CDR3 is 17 residues long. The CDR3 reads CASSYSRTSGRTDTQYF.

This rearrangement joins TRBV10-3 to TRBJ2-1; TCRdb designates TRBD1, a call that cannot be tested without DNA. The CDR3 consists of 13 residues. Germline lookup yields CDR1 ENHRY and CDR2 SYGVKD. CDR3 sequence reads: CAISEFGRERQFF.

The chain has TRBV12-3 or TRBV12-4 and TRBJ1-1; lacking DNA, the TRBD1 call made by TCRdb goes unchecked. The length of the CDR3 is 15 residues. CDR3 in amino acids: CASSLPDRANTEAFF.

CDR3 sequence reads: CASSPPARGHNSPLHF. The chain uses TRBV18 and TRBJ1-6; TCRdb gives TRBD1 as the D gene, but with no DNA this cannot be confirmed. There are 16 residues in the CDR3. Per the germline V gene, CDR1 is KGHSH and CDR2 is LQKENI.

The chain combines TRBV6-2 or TRBV6-3 with TRBJ1-6; TCRdb's D call, TRBD1, is unchecked because there is no DNA. Germline V gene lookup returns CDR1 MNHEY and CDR2 SVGEGT. The CDR3 loop spans 16 amino acids. The CDR3 sequence: CASRRAGTDYNSPLHF.

This sequence joins TRBV9 and TRBJ2-1; TCRdb outputs TRBD2, but without DNA this stays unchecked. Germline V gene sequence: CDR1 SGDLS, CDR2 YYNGEE. This CDR3 is 16 amino acids long. The chain's CDR3 is CASSLAGGQSYNEQFF.

V and J are TRBV4-2 and TRBJ1-1. Germline CDR1 reads LGHNA; CDR2 reads YNFKEQ. CDR3 length equals 16 residues. CDR3 loop: CASSQAAGEGNTEAFF.